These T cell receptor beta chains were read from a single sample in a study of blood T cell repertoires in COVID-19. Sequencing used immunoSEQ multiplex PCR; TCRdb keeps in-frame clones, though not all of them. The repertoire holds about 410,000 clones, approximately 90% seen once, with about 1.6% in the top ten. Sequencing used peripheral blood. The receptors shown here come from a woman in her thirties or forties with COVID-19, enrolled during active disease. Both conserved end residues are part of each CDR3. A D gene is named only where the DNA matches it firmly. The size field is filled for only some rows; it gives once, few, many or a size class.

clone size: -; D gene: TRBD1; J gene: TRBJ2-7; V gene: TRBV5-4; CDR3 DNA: TGTGCCAGCAGCAGAAGTGGGGGGACAGGGATCTACGAGCAGTACTTC; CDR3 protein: CASSRSGGTGIYEQYF
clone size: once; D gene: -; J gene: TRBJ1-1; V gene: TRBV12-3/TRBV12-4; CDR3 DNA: TGTGCCAGCAGTTTTTCCCTGAGCACTGAAGCTTTCTTT; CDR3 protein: CASSFSLSTEAFF
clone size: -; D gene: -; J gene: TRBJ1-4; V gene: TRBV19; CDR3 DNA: TGTGCCAGTCAGAGACAAGTGATGCCAGGGGCTAATGAAAAACTGTTTTTT; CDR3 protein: CASQRQVMPGANEKLFF
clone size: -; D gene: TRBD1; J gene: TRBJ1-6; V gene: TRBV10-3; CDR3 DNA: TGTGCCATCTGGACAGGGTCGGATTCACCCCTCCACTTT; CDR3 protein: CAIWTGSDSPLHF
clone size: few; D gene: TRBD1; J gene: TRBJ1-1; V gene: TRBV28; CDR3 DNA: TGTGCCAGCAGTCCGCCAACAGGGGTGGGCACTGAAGCTTTCTTT; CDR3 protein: CASSPPTGVGTEAFF
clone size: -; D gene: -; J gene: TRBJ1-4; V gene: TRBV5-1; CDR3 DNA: TGCGCCAGCAGCTTGTCATCCGGAACTAATGAAAAACTGTTTTTT; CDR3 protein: CASSLSSGTNEKLFF
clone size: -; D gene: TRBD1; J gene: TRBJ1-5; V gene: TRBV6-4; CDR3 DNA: TGTGCCAGCAGCGAACAGGGGCTCGGGCCCCAGCATTTT; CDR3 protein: CASSEQGLGPQHF
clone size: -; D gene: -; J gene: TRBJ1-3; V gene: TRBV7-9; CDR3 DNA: TGTGCCAGCAGTCGCTCTGGATGGGGGGGAACTGGAAACACCATATATTTT; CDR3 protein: CASSRSGWGGTGNTIYF
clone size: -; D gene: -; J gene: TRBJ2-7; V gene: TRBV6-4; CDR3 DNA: TGTGCCAGCACCCTCCCCGACAGGCTCTCCTACGAGCAGTACTTC; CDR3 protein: CASTLPDRLSYEQYF
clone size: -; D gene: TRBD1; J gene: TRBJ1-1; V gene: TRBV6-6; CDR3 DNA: TGTGCCAGCAGTTACTCTTCAGGGGGAGCTGAAGCTTTCTTT; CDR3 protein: CASSYSSGGAEAFF
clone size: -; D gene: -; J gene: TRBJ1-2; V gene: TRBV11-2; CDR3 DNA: TGTGCCAGCAGCCTGACAGGAGGAAACTATGGCTACACCTTC; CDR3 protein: CASSLTGGNYGYTF
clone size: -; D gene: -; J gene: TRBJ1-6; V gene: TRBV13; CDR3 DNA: TGTGCCAGCAGCTTCTCTCAGGAGGGCAATTCACCCCTCCACTTT; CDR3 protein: CASSFSQEGNSPLHF
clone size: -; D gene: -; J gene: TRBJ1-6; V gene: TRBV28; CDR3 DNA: TGTGCCAGCATCGGGGGTACTAATTCACCCCTCCACTTT; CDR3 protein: CASIGGTNSPLHF
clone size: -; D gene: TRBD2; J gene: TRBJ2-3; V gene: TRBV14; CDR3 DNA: TGTGCCAGCAGCCCGGGACTAGCGGGGGACCCGGGGACAGATACGCAGTATTTT; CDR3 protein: CASSPGLAGDPGTDTQYF
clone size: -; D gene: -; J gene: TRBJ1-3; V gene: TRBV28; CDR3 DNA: TGTGCCAGCCGGGTTGGGGGCGCTGGAAACACCATATATTTT; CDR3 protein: CASRVGGAGNTIYF
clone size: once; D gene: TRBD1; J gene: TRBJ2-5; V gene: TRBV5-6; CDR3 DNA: TGTGCCAGCAGCCCGGACAGGGGGCGCGAAGAGACCCAGTACTTC; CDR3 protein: CASSPDRGREETQYF
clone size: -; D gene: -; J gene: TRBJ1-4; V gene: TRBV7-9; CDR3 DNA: TGTGCCAGCGGAAGAAGGGGGTCGGCGGGAGAACTGTTTTTT; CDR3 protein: CASGRRGSAGELFF
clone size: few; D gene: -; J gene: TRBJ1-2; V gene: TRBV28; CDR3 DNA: TGTGCCAGCAGTTCCCCCGGGGGGCGCCACTATGGCTACACCTTC; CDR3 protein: CASSSPGGRHYGYTF
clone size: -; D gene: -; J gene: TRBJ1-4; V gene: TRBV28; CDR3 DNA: TGTGCCAGCAGTCCCGATGAAAAACTGTTTTTT; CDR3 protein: CASSPDEKLFF
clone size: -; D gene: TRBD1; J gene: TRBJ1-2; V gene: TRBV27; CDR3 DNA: TGTGCCAGCAGTCCCGGGACAGGGGTTGGCTACACCTTC; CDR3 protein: CASSPGTGVGYTF
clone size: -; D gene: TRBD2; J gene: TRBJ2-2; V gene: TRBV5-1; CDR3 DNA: TGCGCCAGCAGCTTGACCCCGACTAGCCCTAACACCGGGGAGCTGTTTTTT; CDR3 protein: CASSLTPTSPNTGELFF
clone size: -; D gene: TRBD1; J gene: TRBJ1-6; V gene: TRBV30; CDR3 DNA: TGTGCCTGGTCATCCGGGACAGGGTTCTTCGTAGGCTCACCCCTCCACTTT; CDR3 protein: CAWSSGTGFFVGSPLHF